The source of this T cell receptor (beta chain) is a study of cytomegalovirus exposure and HLA in healthy donors. Study-wide background: Both the approximately 120 validation repertoires and the 600 to 700 first-cohort repertoires used the same platform, as reported by a later analysis.

V was pared by 0 bases and J by 3 bases, with 8 bases between. The CDR3 runs 14 residues. Germline CDR1 reads MDHEN; CDR2 reads SYDVKM. Some clones are missing from TCRdb's copy, which holds only in-frame ones; the method was immunoSEQ multiplex PCR. This table holds about 350,000 clones, around 90% found once. Findings and caveats of the study: The study designated 150 or so TCR beta chains cytomegalovirus-associated. For most TCR sequences rarity was the rule, although some public TCRs occurred in many donors.

Remarks on this clone: The antigen remains unidentified.

The material sequenced was PBMCs. This receptor was taken from a woman in her twenties or thirties in good health and CMV-seropositive. The chain couples TRBV28 to TRBJ1-1; D perhaps matches TRBD1 (5 bases). As DNA, the CDR3 is TGTGCCAGCAGTTTATGGTTGGGGGACACTGAAGCTTTCTTT. It yields the protein CASSLWLGDTEAFF.